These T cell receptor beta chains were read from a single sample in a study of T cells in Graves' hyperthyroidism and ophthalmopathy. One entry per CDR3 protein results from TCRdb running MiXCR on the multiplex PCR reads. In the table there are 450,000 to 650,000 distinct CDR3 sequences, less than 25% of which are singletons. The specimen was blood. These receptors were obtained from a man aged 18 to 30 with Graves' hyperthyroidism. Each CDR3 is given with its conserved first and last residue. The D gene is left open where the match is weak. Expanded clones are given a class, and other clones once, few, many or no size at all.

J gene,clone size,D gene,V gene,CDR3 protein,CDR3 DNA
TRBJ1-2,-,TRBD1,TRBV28,CASIRERQGRNYGYTF,TGTGCCAGCATTCGAGAGCGACAGGGAAGAAACTATGGCTACACCTTC
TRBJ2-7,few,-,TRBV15,CATSRDFSSYEQYF,TGTGCCACCAGCAGAGATTTCAGCTCCTACGAGCAGTACTTC
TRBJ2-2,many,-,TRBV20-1,CSARDYRVGELFF,TGCAGTGCTAGAGACTACAGGGTCGGGGAGCTGTTTTTT
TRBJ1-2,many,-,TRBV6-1,CASSEGTVSNYGYTF,TGTGCCAGCAGTGAAGGGACAGTTAGCAACTATGGCTACACCTTC
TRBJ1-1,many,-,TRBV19,CASSRRQELNTEAFF,TGTGCCAGTAGTAGGCGACAGGAGCTGAACACTGAAGCTTTCTTT
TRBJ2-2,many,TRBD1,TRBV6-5,CASSPITRGRVKRANTGELFF,TGTGCCAGCAGTCCGATAACCAGGGGGCGGGTAAAGCGGGCGAACACCGGGGAGCTGTTTTTT
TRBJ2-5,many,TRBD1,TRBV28,CASSARPVVADRGLEETQYF,TGTGCCAGCAGTGCTAGGCCCGTAGTCGCGGACAGGGGGCTGGAAGAGACCCAGTACTTC
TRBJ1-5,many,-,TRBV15,CATSASGGLDQPQHF,TGTGCCACCAGCGCCAGCGGAGGATTGGATCAGCCCCAGCATTTT
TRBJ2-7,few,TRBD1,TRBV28,CASKDRRTGEQYF,TGTGCCAGCAAGGACAGGAGGACAGGGGAGCAGTACTTC
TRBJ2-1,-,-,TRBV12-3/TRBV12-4,CASSYRDGLHNEQFF,TGTGCCAGCAGTTACCGGGACGGACTACACAATGAGCAGTTCTTC
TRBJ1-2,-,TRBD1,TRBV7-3,CASSSRPGQGLGSNYGYTF,TGTGCCAGCAGCTCAAGACCGGGACAGGGCCTAGGCAGTAACTATGGCTACACCTTC
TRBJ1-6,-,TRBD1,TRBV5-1,CASSLVGQHYNSPLHF,TGCGCCAGCAGCTTGGTGGGACAGCACTATAATTCACCCCTCCACTTT
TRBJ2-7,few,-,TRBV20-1,CSASDSSSYEQYF,TGCAGTGCTTCGGACAGTAGCTCCTACGAGCAGTACTTC
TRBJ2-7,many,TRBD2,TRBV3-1,CASSPSSGLGSYEQYF,TGTGCCAGCAGTCCCTCCTCGGGACTAGGATCCTACGAGCAGTACTTC
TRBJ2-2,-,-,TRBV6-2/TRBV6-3,CASSYYASLSGELFF,TGTGCCAGCAGTTATTATGCTAGCCTCTCCGGGGAGCTGTTTTTT
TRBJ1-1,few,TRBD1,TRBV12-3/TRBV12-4,CASSLVSQTGGRMNTEAFF,TGTGCCAGCAGTTTAGTAAGCCAAACAGGGGGTCGCATGAACACTGAAGCTTTCTTT
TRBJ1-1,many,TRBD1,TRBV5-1,CASSLQGVDTEAFF,TGCGCCAGCAGCTTACAGGGGGTCGACACTGAAGCTTTCTTT
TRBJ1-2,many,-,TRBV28,CASGQDSSYGYTF,TGTGCCAGCGGGCAGGACAGCTCTTATGGCTACACCTTC
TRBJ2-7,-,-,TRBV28,CASRRGTVEQYF,TGTGCCAGCAGACGGGGGACGGTCGAGCAGTACTTC
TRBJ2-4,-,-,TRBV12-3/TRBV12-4,CASSLSQVRRVAKNIQYF,TGTGCCAGCAGTTTATCCCAGGTCCGGAGGGTAGCCAAAAACATTCAGTACTTC
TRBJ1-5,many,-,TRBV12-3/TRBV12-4,CASSSGFGAGNQPQHF,TGTGCCAGCAGTTCTGGCTTCGGGGCTGGCAATCAGCCCCAGCATTTT
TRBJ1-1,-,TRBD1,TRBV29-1,CSVEEGTGRTEAFF,TGCAGCGTTGAAGAGGGGACAGGGCGAACTGAAGCTTTCTTT
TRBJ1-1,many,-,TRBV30,CAWNLLSAEAFF,TGTGCCTGGAATCTTCTCTCCGCTGAAGCTTTCTTT
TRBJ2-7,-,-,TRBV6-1,CASSPRDGSLREQYF,TGTGCCAGCAGTCCCCGGGACGGATCTCTACGAGAGCAGTACTTC
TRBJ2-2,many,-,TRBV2,CASILDITGELFF,TGTGCCAGCATCCTAGACATAACCGGGGAGCTGTTTTTT
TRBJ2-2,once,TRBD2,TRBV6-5,CASSFLTSGITGELFF,TGTGCCAGCAGTTTCCTCACTAGCGGGATCACCGGGGAGCTGTTTTTT
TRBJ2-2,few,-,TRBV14,CASSPRLTGELFF,TGTGCCAGCAGCCCACGTCTGACTGGGGAGCTGTTTTTT
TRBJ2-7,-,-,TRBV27,CASSLQGWQSYEQYF,TGTGCCAGCAGTCTCCAAGGGTGGCAGTCCTACGAGCAGTACTTC
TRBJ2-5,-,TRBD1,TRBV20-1,CSAREGGGETQYF,TGCAGTGCTAGAGAAGGGGGCGGGGAGACCCAGTACTTC
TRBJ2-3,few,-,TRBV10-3,CATRSPGLTMADTQYF,TGTGCCACCCGATCACCGGGACTCACCATGGCAGATACGCAGTATTTT
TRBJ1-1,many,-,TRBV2,CASSNQGGTEAFF,TGTGCCAGCAGTAACCAGGGAGGGACTGAAGCTTTCTTT
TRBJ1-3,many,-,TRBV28,CASSSAGSSGNTIYF,TGTGCCAGCAGTTCTGCAGGGAGCTCTGGAAACACCATATATTTT
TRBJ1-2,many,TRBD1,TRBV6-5,CASRRTGNGYTF,TGTGCCAGCAGGAGGACAGGGAATGGCTACACCTTC
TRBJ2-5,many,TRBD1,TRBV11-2,CASSLDLDREETQYF,TGTGCCAGCAGCTTAGACTTGGACAGGGAGGAGACCCAGTACTTC
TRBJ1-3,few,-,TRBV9,CASSVMPTGGNTIYF,TGTGCCAGCAGCGTAATGCCAACGGGTGGAAACACCATATATTTT
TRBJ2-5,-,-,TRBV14,CASSQDRGSTQYF,TGTGCCAGCAGCCAAGATAGGGGCTCGACCCAGTACTTC
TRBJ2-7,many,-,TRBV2,CASVGHSYEQYF,TGTGCCAGCGTTGGACACTCCTACGAGCAGTACTTC
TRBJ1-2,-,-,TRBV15,CATSRERKNSPYGYTF,TGTGCCACCAGCAGAGAACGAAAGAATTCCCCCTATGGCTACACCTTC
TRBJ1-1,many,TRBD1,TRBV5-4,CASSLGGGTEAEAFF,TGTGCCAGCAGCTTGGGGGGGGGGACAGAGGCTGAAGCTTTCTTT
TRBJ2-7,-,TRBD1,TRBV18,CASSNRGGEQYF,TGTGCCAGCTCAAACAGGGGCGGCGAGCAGTACTTC
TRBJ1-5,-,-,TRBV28,CASSSLLHQPQHF,TGTGCCAGCAGTTCCCTGCTCCACCAGCCCCAGCATTTT
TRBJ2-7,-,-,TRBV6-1,CASSEAGGSNEQCF,TGTGCCAGCAGTGAAGCGGGGGGTTCGAACGAGCAGTGCTTC